The rows below give T cell receptor beta chains drawn from one sample of a study of T cells after yellow fever vaccination. TCRdb re-called the 5' RACE reads through MiXCR, storing one row per CDR3 protein. Found here are roughly 330,000 distinct CDR3 sequences, around 7% of them singletons; the top ten hold roughly a sixth. Source: PBMCs, taken 45 days after the first yellow fever vaccination. The receptor source for this set is a man aged 18 to 30 who received the YFV17D yellow fever vaccine. The CDR3 runs from the conserved cysteine through the conserved F or W. The D gene is left open where the match is weak.

>TRBV20-1|TRBJ2-1|TRBD2
CSASLSGGAGGEQFF
>TRBV5-1|TRBJ1-4|TRBD1
CASSRGQTNEKLFF
>TRBV20-1|TRBJ1-1|NA
CSAFQMDTEAFF
>TRBV20-1|TRBJ2-5|TRBD2
CSARRLAGGLDGETQYF
>TRBV5-6|TRBJ1-1|NA
CASSPGTTNTEAFF
>TRBV30|TRBJ1-4|NA
CAWSVLREKLFF
>TRBV5-4|TRBJ2-1|TRBD2
CASSLTSEKIF
>TRBV6-2/TRBV6-3|TRBJ2-3|NA
CASSYSPGSTDTQYF
>TRBV27|TRBJ2-1|TRBD1
CASSFLATGYRNEQFF
>TRBV18|TRBJ2-3|NA
CASSPRSVGDTQYF
>TRBV6-1|TRBJ2-2|NA
CASSKSDRLGLTGELFF
>TRBV6-1|TRBJ2-7|TRBD2
CASRPLANSYEQYF
>TRBV4-1|TRBJ2-1|TRBD2
CASSHKGSGASYNEQFF
>TRBV4-3|TRBJ1-1|NA
CASSQEGVNTEAFF
>TRBV12-3/TRBV12-4|TRBJ1-1|NA
CASSFGGGGNEAFF
>TRBV10-3|TRBJ1-6|TRBD1
CAINKDRERSPLHF
>TRBV7-8|TRBJ1-2|NA
CASSSWFGYTF
>TRBV19|TRBJ1-4|NA
CASSRRYAEKLFF
>TRBV7-3|TRBJ2-1|NA
CASSLLAGATNEQFF
>TRBV12-3/TRBV12-4|TRBJ1-2|NA
CASSPMTAAVVYTF
>TRBV2|TRBJ2-3|TRBD1
CASRGDRGSGDTQYF
>TRBV10-3|TRBJ1-2|NA
CAISEGSRVYGYTF
>TRBV7-2|TRBJ2-6|NA
CARSLDGSSGANVLTF
>TRBV12-3/TRBV12-4|TRBJ1-1|NA
CASSFQGSYEAFF
>TRBV10-3|TRBJ2-1|TRBD1
CAITQGASNEQFF
>TRBV4-1|TRBJ2-5|TRBD1
CASRPLGQVKETQYF
>TRBV20-1|TRBJ1-1|TRBD1
CSARGGQANTEAFF
>TRBV6-2/TRBV6-3|TRBJ1-5|NA
CASSHLDRNQPQHF
>TRBV3-1|TRBJ2-5|NA
CASSQEEETQYF
>TRBV5-1|TRBJ2-3|NA
CASSLEGAQYF
>TRBV29-1|TRBJ2-2|NA
CSVGQLDELFF
>TRBV4-3|TRBJ2-2|TRBD2
CASSQEWTSGGYTGELFF
>TRBV29-1|TRBJ1-6|NA
CSVCELENSPLHF
>TRBV19|TRBJ1-5|NA
CASSIGYLTAYQPQHF
>TRBV20-1|TRBJ2-1|NA
CRGETGFYNEQFF
>TRBV11-2|TRBJ1-4|NA
CASSRGADTEKLFF
>TRBV7-9|TRBJ1-3|TRBD1
CASSQRGQGGNTIYF
>TRBV6-2/TRBV6-3|TRBJ1-4|NA
CASSYIGGQISTNEKLFF
>TRBV29-1|TRBJ2-5|NA
CSVRGTSTHKTQYF
>TRBV5-1|TRBJ2-5|NA
CASSLGWGPDQETQYF
>TRBV7-2|TRBJ2-1|TRBD2
CASSHGLAGNNEQFF
>TRBV6-1|TRBJ1-1|TRBD1
CASRRGQALRNTEAFF
>TRBV9|TRBJ2-2|TRBD1
CASSLTGGSTGELFF
>TRBV30|TRBJ2-7|NA
CAWSTSREQYF
>TRBV29-1|TRBJ1-2|NA
CSVGPGPMADYGYTF
>TRBV6-5|TRBJ2-2|NA
CASTNNRDTGELFF
>TRBV12-3/TRBV12-4|TRBJ1-2|NA
CASSPTEGGLYGYTF
>TRBV5-1|TRBJ2-2|TRBD2
CASSLRTSGDTGELFF
>TRBV7-6|TRBJ1-1|NA
CASSLERWGSGTEAFF
>TRBV24-1|TRBJ2-3|NA
CATSDFEGGWDTQYF
>TRBV18|TRBJ2-7|NA
CASSPSRHRQGGSGEQYF
>TRBV6-2/TRBV6-3|TRBJ2-3|NA
CATSKVRGTDTQYF
>TRBV15|TRBJ2-2|TRBD1
CATSPGQGVIGELFF
>TRBV5-1|TRBJ1-3|NA
CASSERAGNTIYF
>TRBV20-1|TRBJ1-1|TRBD1
CSAGDPTGAGTEAFF